Included here is one T cell receptor beta chain sequence, with context. The antigen remains unidentified. Expressed TCRB transcripts were sequenced, since all the RNA that had been isolated was reverse transcribed. The method was immunoSEQ multiplex PCR; TCRdb's version includes in-frame clones alone and lacks a portion of them. This table holds around 290,000 clones, around 7.8% found once. The CDR3 is 13 amino acids. V lost 4 bases, J lost 6 bases, and 11 bases lay in between. Germline loops: CDR1 SGHNT, CDR2 YYREEE (reference sequence). These data belong to a study of beta chain features in type 1 diabetes. Study-level points and caveats: TCRB repertoires of naive, central memory and Treg cells appeared more similar among patients than among healthy donors.

Without exception, sorted populations had purity beyond 95%. The V and J genes are TRBV5-4 and TRBJ2-1, with D perhaps matching TRBD1 (6 bases). The specimen was central memory CD4+ T cells from blood. The source is a woman younger than 35 in good health. CDR3 region: CASSPDRPNEQFF. The CDR3 coding sequence is TGTGCCAGCAGCCCCGACAGGCCCAATGAGCAGTTCTTC. The whole variable domain, remainder taken from reference TRBV5-4 and TRBJ2-1, is ETGVTQSPTHLIKTRGQQVTLRCSSQSGHNTVSWYQQALGQGPQFIFQYYREEENGRGNFPPRFSGLQFPNYSSELNVNALELDDSALYLCASSPDRPNEQFFGPGTRLTVL.